Following are 13 T cell receptor beta chains from one sample sequenced in a study of blood T cells in healthy people across ages. A second about 7 to 11 cycle PCR used barcoded and J-beta primers. TCRdb analysed the 5' RACE reads with MiXCR anew, one entry per CDR3 protein. The sample consists of about 1.4 million distinct CDR3 sequences, 59% of them appearing once. The sample was blood. These receptors all come from a man aged 18-30 years in good health.

This sequence joins TRBV7-9 and TRBJ2-1, with 8 bases that match TRBD2. The V and J ends lost 11 bases and 8 bases, in that order; junction bases with no gene match: 11. Germline values: CDR1 SEHNR, CDR2 FQNEAQ (reference sequence). This CDR3 is built from 13 residues. The CDR3 loop is CAAGRGRIDEQFF. CDR3 nucleotides: TGTGCCGCCGGGCGCGGGAGGATCGATGAGCAGTTCTTC. Based on the CDR3 plus reference TRBV7-9 and TRBJ2-1, the full variable domain is DTGVSQNPRHKITKRGQNVTFRCDPISEHNRLYWYRQTLGQGPEFLTYFQNEAQLEKSRLLSDRFSAERPKGSFSTLEIQRTEQGDSAMYLCAAGRGRIDEQFFGPGTRLTVL.

The sample holds many counts of this clonotype. V and J are TRBV29-1 and TRBJ2-5, with D unclear. CDR1 and CDR2 from the germline V gene are SQVTM and ANQGSEA. V lost 4 bases and J 4 bases, leaving 4 bases between the germline ends. This CDR3 spans 10 amino acids. The CDR3, as DNA: TGCAGCGTTGTCCGAGAGACCCAGTACTTC. Its protein product is CSVVRETQYF.

The rearrangement joins TRBV29-1 to TRBJ1-1, with no clear D. The CDR3 has 12 amino acids. CDR1 and CDR2 (germline): SQVTM, ANQGSEA. Trimming stripped 5 bases from V and 3 bases from J, with 10 bases between. The CDR3 sequence is CSVTVPHTEAFF. DNA for the CDR3: TGCAGCGTTACGGTACCTCACACTGAAGCTTTCTTT.

The V and J genes are TRBV15 and TRBJ2-3; tentatively, D is TRBD1 (6 bases). Germline V CDR1 and CDR2: LNHNV, YYDKDF (reference sequence). This CDR3 is 16 amino acids long. V lost 4 bases and J 0 bases, leaving 14 bases between the germline ends. CDR3 sequence reads: CATSTGQITSTDTQYF. The CDR3 DNA reads TGTGCCACCAGCACCGGACAGATTACTAGCACAGATACGCAGTATTTT.

The CDR3 DNA follows: TGCAGTGCGAACCAAGCGGGTGGCAATGAGCAGTTCTTC. This sequence encodes CSANQAGGNEQFF. The rearrangement joins TRBV20-1 to TRBJ2-1, with D perhaps TRBD2 (6 bases). Between the trimmed V and J ends, which lost 6 bases and 6 bases, there was a span of 15 bases. CDR1 DFQATT and CDR2 SNEGSKA come from the germline V gene (reference sequence). This CDR3 contains 13 residues.

This clonotype has more than one count but fewer than ten. V and J are TRBV15 and TRBJ2-1; 10 bases agree with TRBD2. The trim removed 1 base at V and 9 bases at J, leaving 6 bases unmatched. Per germline, CDR1 LNHNV and CDR2 YYDKDF (reference sequence). The CDR3 sequence is 15 residues long. The chain's CDR3 is CATSRGKREGGEQFF. CDR3 bases: TGTGCCACCAGCAGAGGAAAGCGGGAGGGGGGTGAGCAGTTCTTC.

Only a few counts were recorded for this clonotype. This chain uses TRBV4-1 with TRBJ2-5; D might be TRBD2 (5 bases). V dropped 0 bases and J dropped 1 base, with 12 bases sitting between them. Germline values: CDR1 MGHRA, CDR2 YSYEKL. This CDR3 has 16 amino acids. CDR3 DNA sequence: TGCGCCAGCAGCCAAGATACCAGGACTTCCCAAGAGACCCAGTACTTC. It specifies CASSQDTRTSQETQYF.

V and J are TRBV6-5 and TRBJ2-7; tentative D call: TRBD1 (7 bases). Trimming left V 2 bases short and J 3 bases short, with 11 bases between. This CDR3 region has 14 residues. Germline V lookup: CDR1 MNHEY, CDR2 SVGAGI. The CDR3 is CASSYAGQFYEQYF. CDR3 DNA: TGTGCCAGCAGTTACGCGGGACAGTTCTACGAGCAGTACTTC.

In this sample, this clonotype turned up a few times. The chain carries TRBV18 and TRBJ2-4, with D maybe TRBD2 (6 bases). The tail of the sequence fits TRBJ2-7 better, so the J call may be wrong. Germline V gene data show CDR1 as KGHSH and CDR2 as LQKENI. CDR3 length: 15 amino acids. CDR3 sequence: CASSPQGGGSYEQYF. CDR3 sequence (DNA): TGTGCCAGCTCACCACAAGGCGGAGGGAGCTACGAGCAGTACTTC.

V is TRBV20-1 and J is TRBJ1-5; D is uncertain. The CDR3 length is 13 residues. Trimming left V 3 bases short and J 7 bases short, with 13 bases between. The germline V gene encodes CDR1 DFQATT and CDR2 SNEGSKA (reference sequence). The CDR3 DNA is TGCAGTGCTAGTATTTTCACTGGGCAGCCCCAGCATTTT. This sequence encodes CSASIFTGQPQHF.

This clonotype has only a few counts. The chain uses TRBV4-1 and TRBJ2-1, with TRBD2 matching over 8 bases. The CDR3 loop spans 12 amino acids. After removal of 0 bases from V and 12 bases from J, the junction contained 1 base not matched to a gene. Germline-derived CDR1 and CDR2 are MGHRA and YSYEKL. The CDR3 DNA sequence: TGCGCCAGCAGCCAAGAGCGGGGGGTGCAGTTCTTC. It is translated as CASSQERGVQFF.

The chain carries TRBV4-3 and TRBJ2-3; tentatively, D is TRBD1 (6 bases). CDR1 is LGHNA and CDR2 is YSLEER in the germline V gene. CDR3 length equals 17 residues. V was pared by 0 bases and J by 2 bases, with 15 bases between. The CDR3 region is CASSQDVANRVTDTQYF. The CDR3 DNA reads as TGCGCCAGCAGCCAAGATGTCGCAAACAGGGTCACAGATACGCAGTATTTT.

This clonotype was observed many times. CDR3 in amino acids: CSVADDYEQYF. For the CDR3, the DNA is TGCAGCGTCGCCGACGACTACGAGCAGTACTTC. The chain has TRBV29-1 and TRBJ2-7; D unclear. V lost 6 bases, J lost 3 bases, and 9 bases lay in between. Germline V gene lookup returns CDR1 SQVTM and CDR2 ANQGSEA. This CDR3 has 11 residues.